The clone carrying this T cell receptor (beta chain) has only a few counts. Germline V CDR1 and CDR2: MNHNS, SASEGT. This CDR3 has 12 amino acids. The ends lost 6 bases at V and 7 bases at J; junction bases unmatched: 4. MiXCR, applied by TCRdb to the reads, yields one record per CDR3 protein. This table has some 150,000 distinct CDR3 sequences, around 20% appearing once. The data belong to a study of T cell repertoires in cytomegalovirus infection. Overall study context: Matching HLA type, along with CMV infection, was indicated by public TCR beta signatures.

The V call is TRBV6-1, the J call TRBJ1-1; 8 bases match TRBD1. The sample comprised PBMCs. The TCR sequence derives from a human donor in good health (CMV status not recorded). Some clones in this sample may be carry-over from other donors' samples. The CDR3 loop reads CASSPTGVEAFF. The CDR3 DNA reads TGTGCCAGCAGCCCGACAGGGGTTGAAGCTTTCTTT.